The 23 T cell receptor beta chains given below trace back to one sample, sequenced in a study of early stage breast cancer tumors. Method: immunoSEQ multiplex PCR; TCRdb's copy keeps in-frame clones and lacks some. The sample has some 10,000 clones; 64% are singletons. The sequencing sample was made of breast tumor tissue. These receptors originate from a person in their 60s with breast cancer.

This clone was counted once. V is TRBV27 and J is TRBJ2-1; D is unclear. Germline V CDR1 and CDR2: MNHEY, SMNVEV (reference sequence). The CDR3 is 13 amino acids. V lost 3 bases and J lost 8, with 11 bases in between. For the CDR3, the DNA is TGTGCCAGCAGTTTCGGGCCCGGCCATGAGCAGTTCTTC. Protein sequence: CASSFGPGHEQFF.

The chain recombines TRBV6-6 with TRBJ1-5; D call uncertain. Germline CDR1 is MNHNY and CDR2 is SVGAGI (reference sequence). The CDR3 is 14 residues long. Trimming took 6 bases from V and 3 from J, leaving 12 bases between them. The CDR3 nucleotides are TGTGCCAGCAGCACGCGCGGTCACAATCAGCCCCAGCATTTT. Translation: CASSTRGHNQPQHF.

V is TRBV10-3 and J is TRBJ1-1, with 10 positions matching TRBD1. This CDR3 region has 14 residues. CDR1 is ENHRY and CDR2 is SYGVKD in the germline V gene. The ends lost 7 bases at V and 6 bases at J; junction bases unmatched: 8. In DNA form, the CDR3 reads TGTGCCATCATGGAATGGGACAGGGGTTCTGAAGCTTTCTTT. Translated, it gives CAIMEWDRGSEAFF.

The V gene is TRBV30, the J gene TRBJ1-3, with D possibly TRBD1 on 5 matching bases. Germline V lookup: CDR1 GTSNPN, CDR2 SVGIG (reference sequence). The CDR3 has 16 residues. Trimming shortened V by 4 bases and J by 4 bases, and 20 bases separated the two germline ends. The CDR3 sequence is CAWKGPWKGLGNTIYF. The CDR3 coding sequence is TGTGCCTGGAAGGGCCCTTGGAAGGGGTTAGGAAACACCATATATTTT.

The chain carries TRBV27 and TRBJ2-1; the match to TRBD2 covers 9 bases. Per the germline V gene, CDR1 is MNHEY and CDR2 is SMNVEV (reference sequence). Unmatched junction bases numbered 8, after V lost 2 bases and J lost 9 bases. This CDR3 contains 15 residues. As DNA, the CDR3 is TGTGCCAGCAGTTTAACCGGGACTAGCAAGGGTGAGCAGTTCTTC. Translation gives CASSLTGTSKGEQFF.

The gene calls are TRBV7-9 and TRBJ2-1, with D maybe TRBD2 (7 bases). This CDR3 contains 15 residues. From germline, CDR1 is SEHNR and CDR2 FQNEAQ (reference sequence). V lost 2 bases and J 3 bases, leaving 11 bases between the germline ends. CDR3: CASSLRRGRYNEQFF. The CDR3 bases are TGTGCCAGCAGCTTAAGGCGGGGGCGCTACAATGAGCAGTTCTTC. The full variable domain, in which reference TRBV7-9 and TRBJ2-1 provide the parts outside the CDR3, is DTGVSQNPRHKITKRGQNVTFRCDPISEHNRLYWYRQTLGQGPEFLTYFQNEAQLEKSRLLSDRFSAERPKGSFSTLEIQRTEQGDSAMYLCASSLRRGRYNEQFFGPGTRLTVL.

This clone was found once. The chain joins TRBV27 to TRBJ1-6; no clear D gene. This CDR3 comprises 19 residues. Germline V gene data show CDR1 as MNHEY and CDR2 as SMNVEV (reference sequence). Trimming left V 8 bases short and J 0 bases short, with 23 bases between. The CDR3 bases are TGTGCCAGCCGCCGATTCGGGAGTTCGACTAGCTCCTATAATTCACCCCTCCACTTT. Translating gives CASRRFGSSTSSYNSPLHF.

This rearrangement joins TRBV2 to TRBJ2-2, with D perhaps TRBD2 (6 bases). The CDR3 is 17 amino acids. V lost 1 base to trimming and J lost 6 bases, with 18 bases between them. CDR1 is SNHLY and CDR2 is FYNNEI in the germline V gene. The CDR3 sequence: CASSEGASSDLPGELFF. The DNA of the CDR3 is TGTGCCAGCAGTGAAGGGGCGTCTAGCGACCTACCCGGGGAGCTGTTTTTT.

There are a few counts of this clone. The chain recombines TRBV6-5 with TRBJ2-7; TRBD1 or TRBD2 may be the D gene (6 bases each). Germline CDR1 and CDR2: MNHEY and SVGAGI. The germline V and J ends were trimmed by 5 bases and 3 bases, with 14 bases remaining between them. CDR3 length equals 14 residues. The DNA for the CDR3 is TGTGCCAGCAGTCCCCCGGGGGCTGACTACGAGCAGTACTTC. Translation gives CASSPPGADYEQYF.

This rearrangement joins TRBV27 to TRBJ2-7, with 7 positions matching TRBD1. The length of the CDR3 is 14 residues. V shed 4 bases, J shed 2 bases, and the junction held 5 bases outside the gene matches. Germline CDR1 MNHEY, CDR2 SMNVEV (reference sequence). CDR3 region: CASSSRDSTYEQYF. CDR3 in DNA: TGTGCCAGCAGTTCCCGGGACAGTACCTACGAGCAGTACTTC.

The chain recombines TRBV6-6 with TRBJ2-7; tentative D call: TRBD2 (5 bases). V dropped 6 bases and J dropped 3 bases, with 15 bases sitting between them. From germline, CDR1 is MNHNY and CDR2 SVGAGI (reference sequence). The CDR3 extends over 14 amino acids. The CDR3 nucleotides are TGTGCCAGCAGAGGCATTCAACGGGGCTACGAGCAGTACTTC. Translating gives CASRGIQRGYEQYF.

This clone has only one observation. The chain employs TRBV6-5 and TRBJ1-1, with D possibly TRBD1 on 5 matching bases. V lost 6 bases and J 2 bases, leaving 16 bases between the germline ends. This CDR3 region has 15 residues. Germline V gene sequence: CDR1 MNHEY, CDR2 SVGAGI. The CDR3 nucleotides are TGTGCCAGCAGGAAACAGTTGGGGGATAACACTGAAGCTTTCTTT. Translating it yields CASRKQLGDNTEAFF.

The chain joins TRBV19 to TRBJ1-5; TRBD1 matches 10 bases. Germline V gives CDR1 LNHDA, CDR2 SQIVND (reference sequence). This CDR3 region has 14 residues. The ends lost 5 bases at V and 9 bases at J; junction bases unmatched: 7. The CDR3 is CASSSQTGGSPQHF. The CDR3 DNA sequence: TGTGCCAGTAGTTCCCAGACAGGGGGCTCGCCCCAGCATTTT.

This clone came up a few times. CDR3 loop: CASSPLFDETGYEKLFF. CDR3 in DNA: TGTGCCAGCAGTCCCCTATTCGACGAAACAGGTTATGAAAAACTGTTTTTT. The chain uses TRBV27 and TRBJ1-4; the D gene is possibly TRBD1 (5 bases). With 5 bases removed from V and 6 bases from J, the gap between germline ends came to 22 bases. The CDR3 loop spans 17 amino acids. Germline CDR1 and CDR2: MNHEY and SMNVEV (reference sequence).

The V and J genes are TRBV7-2 and TRBJ2-1; a weak D match, TRBD1 (5 bases). Germline V gives CDR1 SGHTA, CDR2 FQGNSA. The germline V and J ends were trimmed by 1 base and 8 bases, with 15 bases remaining between them. The length of the CDR3 is 15 residues. Here the CDR3 DNA reads TGTGCCAGCAGCTTAGGGTCGGTGGGGCTCGATGAGCAGTTCTTC. It encodes CASSLGSVGLDEQFF. The full variable domain, with the rest looked up from reference TRBV7-2 and TRBJ2-1, is GAGVSQSPSNKVTEKGKDVELRCDPISGHTALYWYRQSLGQGLEFLIYFQGNSAPDKSGLPSDRFSAERTGGSVSTLTIQRTQQEDSAVYLCASSLGSVGLDEQFFGPGTRLTVL.

This clone is labeled medium-sized. The gene calls are TRBV5-6 and TRBJ1-2; D remains ambiguous. V lost 5 bases, J lost 1 base, and 12 bases lay in between. Germline-derived CDR1 and CDR2 are SGHDT and YYEEEE. This CDR3 contains 14 residues. CDR3 DNA sequence: TGTGCCAGCAGATTGTACACCGTTAACTATGGCTACACCTTC. This codes for CASRLYTVNYGYTF.

A few counts support this clone. The CDR3 nucleotides read TGTGCCAGCAGCGGAAATCTTGAGCAGTTCTTC. This gives the protein CASSGNLEQFF. The gene calls are TRBV9 and TRBJ2-1; D not certain. Germline-derived CDR1 and CDR2 are SGDLS and YYNGEE. Deletions cut 3 bases from V and 9 bases from J, with 7 bases between. CDR3 size: 11 residues.

The chain has TRBV6-4 and TRBJ2-1, with 11 bases identical to TRBD2. Germline CDR1 reads MRHNA; CDR2 reads SNTAGT. The CDR3 runs 16 residues. V lost 2 bases and J lost 9; bases outside the gene matches: 9. CDR3 nucleotides: TGTGCCAGCAGTGACCTGACTAGCGGGACTGCCAGTGAGCAGTTCTTC. It codes for CASSDLTSGTASEQFF.

This clone was seen more than once but under ten times. V and J are TRBV25-1 and TRBJ2-7; 11 bases agree with TRBD1. J gave up 4 bases and V 1 base, and 6 bases lay outside the gene matches. Germline CDR1 and CDR2: MGHDK and SYGVNS. This CDR3 comprises 16 residues. The CDR3 loop reads CASSEWSGTGGYEQYF. DNA of the CDR3: TGTGCCAGCAGTGAATGGTCCGGGACAGGGGGATACGAGCAGTACTTC.

The chain uses TRBV7-8 and TRBJ2-7, with D perhaps TRBD1 (6 bases). This CDR3 spans 12 amino acids. V was trimmed by 4 bases and J by 3 bases, leaving 7 bases between them. Germline CDR1 reads SGHVS; CDR2 reads FQNEAQ. The CDR3 loop is CASSWTDYEQYF. For the CDR3, the DNA is TGTGCCAGCAGCTGGACAGACTACGAGCAGTACTTC. The full variable domain, completed using reference TRBV7-8 and TRBJ2-7, is GAGVSQSPRYKVAKRGQDVALRCDPISGHVSLFWYQQALGQGPEFLTYFQNEAQLDKSGLPSDRFFAERPEGSVSTLKIQRTQQEDSAVYLCASSWTDYEQYFGPGTRLTVT.

This chain uses TRBV7-2 with TRBJ1-2; D gene ambiguous. The V gene's germline CDR1 is SGHTA and CDR2 FQGNSA. Trimming removed 0 bases from V and 5 bases from J, with 10 bases in between. This CDR3 is 14 amino acids long. CDR3 nucleotide sequence: TGTGCCAGCAGCTTAGCGCTTTTGGAATATGGCTACACCTTC. Its translation is CASSLALLEYGYTF.

This sequence joins TRBV19 and TRBJ1-2; D unresolved. This CDR3 region has 13 residues. The V gene lost 3 bases and the J gene lost 0 bases, with 5 bases spanning the gap. The germline V gene has CDR1 LNHDA and CDR2 SQIVND (reference sequence). CDR3 coding DNA: TGTGCCAGTAGTATGGCTGCTAACTATGGCTACACCTTC. Residues: CASSMAANYGYTF.

The chain has TRBV7-6 and TRBJ1-5; D ambiguous. The CDR3 runs to 15 residues. The germline V gene encodes CDR1 SGHVS and CDR2 FNYEAQ. The V gene lost 1 base and the J gene lost 0 bases, with 7 bases spanning the gap. For the CDR3, the DNA is TGTGCCAGCAGCTTAGGAGGGATTAGCAATCAGCCCCAGCATTTT. Translating gives CASSLGGISNQPQHF.